This TCR beta chain was observed in a study of blood T cell repertoires in COVID-19. As for the study in general: Sites across the United States, Italy and Spain contributed samples from acute and convalescent COVID-19. The cDNA or gDNA used as material had been derived from T cells, B-cell-depleted T cells, or PBMCs.

Germline lookup yields CDR1 MNHEY and CDR2 SVGEGT. The trim removed 6 bases at V and 9 bases at J, leaving 6 bases unmatched. The CDR3 length is 13 residues. Per the study methods: How many nucleated cells were present was estimated from reference gene primer amplification. The method was immunoSEQ multiplex PCR; TCRdb's version includes in-frame clones alone and lacks a portion of them. V, J and clone size are those of that table, while D and trimming were read from the DNA. The sample lists fewer than 100,000 clones, 80% to 90% occurring once. What was sequenced was peripheral blood. The gene calls are TRBV6-2 or TRBV6-3 and TRBJ2-7; 12 bases map to TRBD2. This sequence was found in a human donor in a cohort sampled during active COVID-19. The DNA for the CDR3 is TGTGCCAGCAGCCTAGCGGGAGGGTATGTGCAGTACTTC. Translation gives CASSLAGGYVQYF.